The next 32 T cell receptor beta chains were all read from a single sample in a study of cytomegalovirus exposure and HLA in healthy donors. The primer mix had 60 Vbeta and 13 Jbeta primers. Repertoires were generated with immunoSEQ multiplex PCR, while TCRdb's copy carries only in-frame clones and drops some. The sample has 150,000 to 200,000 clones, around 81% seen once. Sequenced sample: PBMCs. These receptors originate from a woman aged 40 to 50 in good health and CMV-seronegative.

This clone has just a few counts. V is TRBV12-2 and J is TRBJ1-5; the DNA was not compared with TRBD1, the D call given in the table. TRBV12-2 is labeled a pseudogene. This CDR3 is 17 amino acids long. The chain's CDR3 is CASRLRSSDRPIKPQHF. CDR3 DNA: TGTGCAAGTCGCTTAAGGTCGTCGGACAGGCCTATCAAGCCCCAGCATTTT.

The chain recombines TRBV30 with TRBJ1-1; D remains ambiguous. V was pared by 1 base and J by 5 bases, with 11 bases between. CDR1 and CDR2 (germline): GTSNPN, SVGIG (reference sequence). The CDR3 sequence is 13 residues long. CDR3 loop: CAWSGLIPTEAFF. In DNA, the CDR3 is TGTGCCTGGAGTGGTCTAATACCTACTGAAGCTTTCTTT.

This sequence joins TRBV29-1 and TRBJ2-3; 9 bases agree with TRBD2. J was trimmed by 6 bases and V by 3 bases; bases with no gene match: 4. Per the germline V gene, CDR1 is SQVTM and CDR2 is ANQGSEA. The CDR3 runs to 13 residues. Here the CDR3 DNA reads TGCAGCGTTGATATAGCGGGAGCCGATACGCAGTATTTT. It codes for CSVDIAGADTQYF.

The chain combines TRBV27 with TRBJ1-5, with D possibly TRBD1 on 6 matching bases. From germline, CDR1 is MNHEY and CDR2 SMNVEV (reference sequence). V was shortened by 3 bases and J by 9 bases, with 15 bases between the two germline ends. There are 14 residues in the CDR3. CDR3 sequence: CASSLGPDSRPQHF. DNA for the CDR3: TGTGCCAGCAGTTTGGGCCCGGACAGTCGGCCCCAGCATTTT.

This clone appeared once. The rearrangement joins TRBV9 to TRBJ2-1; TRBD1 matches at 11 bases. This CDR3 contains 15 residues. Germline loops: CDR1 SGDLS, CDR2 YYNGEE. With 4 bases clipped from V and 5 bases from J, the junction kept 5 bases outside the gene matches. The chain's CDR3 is CASSQGTGGHNEQFF. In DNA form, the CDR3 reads TGTGCCAGCAGCCAAGGGACAGGGGGTCACAATGAGCAGTTCTTC.

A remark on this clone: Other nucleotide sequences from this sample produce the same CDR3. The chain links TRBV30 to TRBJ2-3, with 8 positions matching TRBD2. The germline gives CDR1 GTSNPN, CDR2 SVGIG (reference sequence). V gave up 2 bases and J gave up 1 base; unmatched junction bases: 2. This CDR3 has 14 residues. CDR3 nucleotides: TGTGCCTGGAGTCCGGGACTAGGCACAGATACGCAGTATTTT. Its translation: CAWSPGLGTDTQYF.

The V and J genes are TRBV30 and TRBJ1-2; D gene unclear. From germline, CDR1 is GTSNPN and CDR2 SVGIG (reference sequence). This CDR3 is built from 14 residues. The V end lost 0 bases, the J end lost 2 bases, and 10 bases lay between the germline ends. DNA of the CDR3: TGTGCCTGGAGTGTACTAGGACTGAACTATGGCTACACCTTC. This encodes CAWSVLGLNYGYTF.

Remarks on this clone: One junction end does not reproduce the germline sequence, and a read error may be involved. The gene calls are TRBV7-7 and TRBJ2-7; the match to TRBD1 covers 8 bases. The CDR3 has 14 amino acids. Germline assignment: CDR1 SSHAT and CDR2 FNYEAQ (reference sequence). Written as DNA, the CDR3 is TGTGCTAGCAGCTTGGACAGGGACTCCTACGAGCAGTACTTC. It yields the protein CASSLDRDSYEQYF.

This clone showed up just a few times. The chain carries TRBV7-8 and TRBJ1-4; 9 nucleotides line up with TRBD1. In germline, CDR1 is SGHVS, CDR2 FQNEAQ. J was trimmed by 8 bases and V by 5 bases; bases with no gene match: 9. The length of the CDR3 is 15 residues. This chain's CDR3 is CASSLGTGLKEKLFF. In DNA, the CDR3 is TGTGCCAGCAGCCTTGGGACAGGGCTCAAGGAAAAACTGTTTTTT.

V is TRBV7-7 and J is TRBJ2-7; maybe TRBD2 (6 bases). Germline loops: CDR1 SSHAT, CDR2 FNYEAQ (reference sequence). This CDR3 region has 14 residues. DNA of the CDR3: TGTGCTAGTCTCCCCAAGAAGGGAGGATACGAGCAGTACTTC. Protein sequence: CASLPKKGGYEQYF.

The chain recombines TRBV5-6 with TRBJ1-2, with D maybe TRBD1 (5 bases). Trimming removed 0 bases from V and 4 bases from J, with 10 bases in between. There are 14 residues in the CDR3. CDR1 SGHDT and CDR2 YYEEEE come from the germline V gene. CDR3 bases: TGTGCCAGCAGCTTGGGGGGCGCCGTCTATGGCTACACCTTC. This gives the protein CASSLGGAVYGYTF. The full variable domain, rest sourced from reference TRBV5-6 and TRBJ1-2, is DAGVTQSPTHLIKTRGQQVTLRCSPKSGHDTVSWYQQALGQGPQFIFQYYEEEERQRGNFPDRFSGHQFPNYSSELNVNALLLGDSALYLCASSLGGAVYGYTFGSGTRLTVV.

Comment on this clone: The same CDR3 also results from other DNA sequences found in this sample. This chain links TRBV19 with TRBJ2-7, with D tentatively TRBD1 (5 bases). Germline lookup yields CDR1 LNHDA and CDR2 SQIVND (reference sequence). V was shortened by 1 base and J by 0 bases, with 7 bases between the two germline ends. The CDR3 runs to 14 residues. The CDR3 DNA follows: TGTGCCAGTAGTATAGGGGGCAGCTCCTACGAGCAGTACTTC. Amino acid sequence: CASSIGGSSYEQYF.

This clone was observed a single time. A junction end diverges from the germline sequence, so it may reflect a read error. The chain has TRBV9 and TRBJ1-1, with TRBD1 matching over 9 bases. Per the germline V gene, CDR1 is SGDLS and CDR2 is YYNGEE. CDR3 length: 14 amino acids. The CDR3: CASSIQGADTEASF. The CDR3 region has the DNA TGTGCCAGCAGCATACAGGGGGCTGACACTGAAGCTTCCTTT.

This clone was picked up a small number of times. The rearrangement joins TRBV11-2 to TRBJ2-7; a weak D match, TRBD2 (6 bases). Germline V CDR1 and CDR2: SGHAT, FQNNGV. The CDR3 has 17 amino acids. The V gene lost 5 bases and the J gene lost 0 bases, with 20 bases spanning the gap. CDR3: CASSPAPGTLPSYEQYF. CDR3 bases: TGTGCCAGCAGCCCAGCCCCCGGGACTCTCCCCTCCTACGAGCAGTACTTC.

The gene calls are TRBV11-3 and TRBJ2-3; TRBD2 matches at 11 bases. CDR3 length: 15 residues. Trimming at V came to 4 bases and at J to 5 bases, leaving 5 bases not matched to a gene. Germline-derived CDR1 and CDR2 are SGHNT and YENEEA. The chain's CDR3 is CASSSGLADKDTQYF. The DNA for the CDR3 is TGTGCCAGCAGCTCGGGACTAGCGGATAAAGATACGCAGTATTTT.

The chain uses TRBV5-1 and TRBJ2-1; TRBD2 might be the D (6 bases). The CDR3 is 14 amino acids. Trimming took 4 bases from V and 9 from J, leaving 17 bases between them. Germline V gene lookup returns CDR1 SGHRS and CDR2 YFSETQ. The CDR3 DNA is TGCGCCAGCAGCATGGGCCACCGGGAGAGTGAGCAGTTCTTC. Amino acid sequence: CASSMGHRESEQFF.

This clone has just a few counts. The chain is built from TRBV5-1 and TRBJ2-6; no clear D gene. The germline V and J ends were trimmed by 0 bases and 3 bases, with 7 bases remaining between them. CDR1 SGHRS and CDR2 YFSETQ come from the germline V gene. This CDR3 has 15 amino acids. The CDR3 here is CASSLVASGANVLTF. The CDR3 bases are TGCGCCAGCAGCTTGGTCGCGAGTGGGGCCAACGTCCTGACTTTC.

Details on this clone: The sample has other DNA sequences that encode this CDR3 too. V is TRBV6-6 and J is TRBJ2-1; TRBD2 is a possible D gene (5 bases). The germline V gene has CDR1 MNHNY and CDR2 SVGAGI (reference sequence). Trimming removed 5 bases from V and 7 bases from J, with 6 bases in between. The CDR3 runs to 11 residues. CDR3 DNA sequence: TGTGCCAGCAGTCGGGGAAATGAGCAGTTCTTC. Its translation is CASSRGNEQFF.

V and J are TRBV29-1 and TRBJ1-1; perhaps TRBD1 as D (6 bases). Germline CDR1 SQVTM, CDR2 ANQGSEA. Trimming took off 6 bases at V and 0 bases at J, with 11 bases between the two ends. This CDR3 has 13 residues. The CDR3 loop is CSVGQLLNTEAFF. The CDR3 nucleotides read TGCAGCGTCGGACAGCTATTGAACACTGAAGCTTTCTTT. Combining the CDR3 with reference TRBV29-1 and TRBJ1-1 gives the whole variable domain SAVISQKPSRDICQRGTSLTIQCQVDSQVTMMFWYRQQPGQSLTLIATANQGSEATYESGFVIDKFPISRPNLTFSTLTVSNMSPEDSSIYLCSVGQLLNTEAFFGQGTRLTVV.

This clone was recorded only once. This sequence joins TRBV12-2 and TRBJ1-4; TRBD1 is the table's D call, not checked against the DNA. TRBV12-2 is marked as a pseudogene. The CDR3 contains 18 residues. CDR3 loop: CASRPKAVRDRVGGKLFF. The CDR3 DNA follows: TGTGCAAGTCGCCCAAAAGCCGTCCGGGACAGGGTAGGAGGAAAACTGTTTTTT.

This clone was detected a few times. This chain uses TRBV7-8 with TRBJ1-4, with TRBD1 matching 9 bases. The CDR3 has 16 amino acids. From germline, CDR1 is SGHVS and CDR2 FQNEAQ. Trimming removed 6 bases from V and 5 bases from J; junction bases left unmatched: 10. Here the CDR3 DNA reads TGTGCCAGCAGTTCCGGGACAGGGCCCAAAAATGAAAAACTGTTTTTT. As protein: CASSSGTGPKNEKLFF.

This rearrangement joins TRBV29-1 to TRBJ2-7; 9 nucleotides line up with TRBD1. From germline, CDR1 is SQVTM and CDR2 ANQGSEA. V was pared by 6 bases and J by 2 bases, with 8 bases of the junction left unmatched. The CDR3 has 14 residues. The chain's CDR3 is CSVLGTGNTYEQYF. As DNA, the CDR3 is TGCAGCGTCCTCGGGACAGGGAACACCTACGAGCAGTACTTC.

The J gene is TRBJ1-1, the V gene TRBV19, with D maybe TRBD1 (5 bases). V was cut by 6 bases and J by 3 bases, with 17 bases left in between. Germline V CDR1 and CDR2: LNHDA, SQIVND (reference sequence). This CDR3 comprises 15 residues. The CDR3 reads CASRKGYGAYTEAFF. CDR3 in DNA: TGTGCCAGTAGGAAGGGGTATGGCGCGTACACTGAAGCTTTCTTT.

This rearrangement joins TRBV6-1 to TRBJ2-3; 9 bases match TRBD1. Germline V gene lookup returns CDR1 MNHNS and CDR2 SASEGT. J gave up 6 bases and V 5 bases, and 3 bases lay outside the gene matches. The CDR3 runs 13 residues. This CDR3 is CASSRQGGDTQYF. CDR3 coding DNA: TGTGCCAGCAGTCGACAGGGGGGGGATACGCAGTATTTT.

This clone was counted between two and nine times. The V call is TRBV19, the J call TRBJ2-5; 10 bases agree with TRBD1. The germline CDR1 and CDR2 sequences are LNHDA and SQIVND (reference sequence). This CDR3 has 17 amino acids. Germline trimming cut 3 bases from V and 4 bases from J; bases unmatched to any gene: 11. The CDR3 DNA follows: TGTGCCAGTAGTATGGATCGGGGGACAGGGGCAGCAGAGACCCAGTACTTC. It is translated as CASSMDRGTGAAETQYF.

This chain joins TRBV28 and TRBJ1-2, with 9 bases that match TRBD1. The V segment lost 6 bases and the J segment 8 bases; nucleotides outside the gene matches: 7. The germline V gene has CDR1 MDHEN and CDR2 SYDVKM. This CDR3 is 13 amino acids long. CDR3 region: CASRTRTGDGYTF. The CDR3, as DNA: TGTGCCAGCAGAACTAGGACAGGGGACGGCTACACCTTC.

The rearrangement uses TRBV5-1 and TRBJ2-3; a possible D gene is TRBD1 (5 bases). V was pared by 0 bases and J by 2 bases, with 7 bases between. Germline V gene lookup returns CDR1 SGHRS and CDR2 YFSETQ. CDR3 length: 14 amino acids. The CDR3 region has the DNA TGCGCCAGCAGCTTGGAAGGGGCCACAGATACGCAGTATTTT. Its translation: CASSLEGATDTQYF.

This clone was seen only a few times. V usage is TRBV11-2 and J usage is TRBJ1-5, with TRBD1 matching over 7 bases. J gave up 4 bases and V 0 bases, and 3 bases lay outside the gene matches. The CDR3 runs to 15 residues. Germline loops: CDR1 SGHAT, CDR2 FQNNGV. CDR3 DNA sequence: TGTGCCAGCAGCTTAGACGGCAGGGGGAATCAGCCCCAGCATTTT. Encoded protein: CASSLDGRGNQPQHF.

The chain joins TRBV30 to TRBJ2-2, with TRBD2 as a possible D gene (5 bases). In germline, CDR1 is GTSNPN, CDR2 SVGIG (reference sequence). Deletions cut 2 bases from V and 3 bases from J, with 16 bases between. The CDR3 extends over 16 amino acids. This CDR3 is CAWSPYPTRDTGELFF. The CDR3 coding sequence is TGTGCCTGGAGTCCATACCCGACGAGGGACACCGGGGAGCTGTTTTTT.

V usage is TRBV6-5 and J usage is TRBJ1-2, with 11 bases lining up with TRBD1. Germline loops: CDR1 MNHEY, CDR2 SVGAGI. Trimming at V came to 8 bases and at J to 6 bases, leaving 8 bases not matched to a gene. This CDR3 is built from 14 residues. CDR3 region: CASWTGGAYHGYTF. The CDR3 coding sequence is TGTGCCAGCTGGACAGGGGGCGCATATCATGGCTACACCTTC.

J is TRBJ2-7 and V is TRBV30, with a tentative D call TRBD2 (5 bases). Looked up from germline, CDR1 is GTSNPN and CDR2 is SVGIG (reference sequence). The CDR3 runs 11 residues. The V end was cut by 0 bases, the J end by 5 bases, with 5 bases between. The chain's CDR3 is CAWSVADEQYF. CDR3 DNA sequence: TGTGCCTGGAGTGTAGCGGACGAGCAGTACTTC.

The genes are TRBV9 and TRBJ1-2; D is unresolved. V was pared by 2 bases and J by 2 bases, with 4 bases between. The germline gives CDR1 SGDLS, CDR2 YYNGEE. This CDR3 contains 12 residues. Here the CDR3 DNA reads TGTGCCAGCAGCGTTCTAAACTATGGCTACACCTTC. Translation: CASSVLNYGYTF.